This T cell receptor beta chain was captured by sequencing in a study of T cell changes during pregnancy in multiple sclerosis. The CDR3 runs to 15 residues. The V gene lost 3 bases and the J gene lost 4 bases, with 15 bases spanning the gap. The germline CDR1 and CDR2 sequences are KGHSY and FQNENV. Assay used: immunoSEQ multiplex PCR; TCRdb lists only in-frame clones, some missing. Here the sample spans about 87,000 clones, approximately 92% being singletons. This specimen was peripheral blood, taken in the third trimester of pregnancy. This chain uses TRBV16 with TRBJ2-5; D is undetermined. The sequence was obtained from a female donor in good health, enrolled as a control in a pregnancy study. In DNA form, the CDR3 reads TGTGCCAGCAGCCATATCTCCATCCGCGGAGAGACCCAGTACTTC. Protein: CASSHISIRGETQYF.